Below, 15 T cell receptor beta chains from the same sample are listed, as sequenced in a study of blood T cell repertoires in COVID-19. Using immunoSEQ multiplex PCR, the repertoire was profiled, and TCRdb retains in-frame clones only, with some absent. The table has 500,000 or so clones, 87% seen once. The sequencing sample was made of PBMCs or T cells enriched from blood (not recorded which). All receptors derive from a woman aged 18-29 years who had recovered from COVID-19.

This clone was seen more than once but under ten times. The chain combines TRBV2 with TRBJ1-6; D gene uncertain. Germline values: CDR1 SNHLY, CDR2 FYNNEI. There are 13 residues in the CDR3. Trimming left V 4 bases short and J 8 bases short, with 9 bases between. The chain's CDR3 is CASSGARDSPLHF. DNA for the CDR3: TGTGCCAGCAGTGGGGCGAGGGATTCACCCCTCCACTTT.

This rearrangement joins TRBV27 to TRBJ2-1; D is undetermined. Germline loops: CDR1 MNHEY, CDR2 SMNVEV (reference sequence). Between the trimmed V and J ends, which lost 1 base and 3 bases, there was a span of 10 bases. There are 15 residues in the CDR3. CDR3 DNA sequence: TGTGCCAGCAGTTTATTCCAGGCTCACTACAATGAGCAGTTCTTC. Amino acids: CASSLFQAHYNEQFF.

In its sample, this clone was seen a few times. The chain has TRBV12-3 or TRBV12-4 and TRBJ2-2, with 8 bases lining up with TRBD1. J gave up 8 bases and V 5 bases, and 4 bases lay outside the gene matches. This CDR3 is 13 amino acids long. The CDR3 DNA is TGTGCCAGCAGTCCAGGACAGGGAGGGGAGCTGTTTTTT. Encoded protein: CASSPGQGGELFF.

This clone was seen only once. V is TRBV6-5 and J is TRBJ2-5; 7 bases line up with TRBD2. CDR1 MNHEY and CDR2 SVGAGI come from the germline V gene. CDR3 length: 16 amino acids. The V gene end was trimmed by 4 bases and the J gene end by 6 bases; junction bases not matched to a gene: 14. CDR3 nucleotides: TGTGCCAGCAGTTCCCCGGGTCAGCGGGGCGCGAAGACCCAGTACTTC. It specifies CASSSPGQRGAKTQYF.

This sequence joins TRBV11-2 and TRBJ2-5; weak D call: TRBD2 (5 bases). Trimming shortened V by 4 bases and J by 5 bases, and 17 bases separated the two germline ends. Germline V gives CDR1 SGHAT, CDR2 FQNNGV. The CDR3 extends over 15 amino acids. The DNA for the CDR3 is TGTGCCAGCAGCTCCGCCCCCCACGGGGAGGAGACCCAGTACTTC. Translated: CASSSAPHGEETQYF.

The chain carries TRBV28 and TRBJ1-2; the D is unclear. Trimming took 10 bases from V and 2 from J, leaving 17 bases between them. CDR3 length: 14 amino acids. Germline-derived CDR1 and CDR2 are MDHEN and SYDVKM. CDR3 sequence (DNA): TGTGCCACCTCCTATGTCGCCCTCAACTATGGCTACACCTTC. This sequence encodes CATSYVALNYGYTF.

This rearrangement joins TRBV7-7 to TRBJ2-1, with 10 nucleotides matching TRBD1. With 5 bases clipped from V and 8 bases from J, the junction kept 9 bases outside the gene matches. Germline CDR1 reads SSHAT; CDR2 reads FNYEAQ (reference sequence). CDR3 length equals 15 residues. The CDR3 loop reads CASSLSGTGDDEQFF. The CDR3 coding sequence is TGTGCCAGCAGCCTATCCGGGACAGGGGACGATGAGCAGTTCTTC. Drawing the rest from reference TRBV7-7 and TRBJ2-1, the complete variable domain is GAGVSQSPRYKVTKRGQDVTLRCDPISSHATLYWYQQALGQGPEFLTYFNYEAQPDKSGLPSDRFSAERPEGSISTLTIQRTEQRDSAMYRCASSLSGTGDDEQFFGPGTRLTVL.

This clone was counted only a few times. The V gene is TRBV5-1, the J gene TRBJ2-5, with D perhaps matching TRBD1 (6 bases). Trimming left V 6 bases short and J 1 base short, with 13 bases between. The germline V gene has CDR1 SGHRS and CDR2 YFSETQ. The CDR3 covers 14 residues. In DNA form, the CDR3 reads TGCGCCAGCACCCTCGACAGGACCCAAGAGACCCAGTACTTC. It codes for CASTLDRTQETQYF.

In DNA form, the CDR3 reads TGTGCCAGTAGTGTCCAGGGGTCTGGGGCCAACGTCCTGACTTTC. This encodes CASSVQGSGANVLTF. The gene calls are TRBV19 and TRBJ2-6; D is possibly TRBD1 (6 bases). The V gene lost 5 bases and the J gene lost 1 base, with 9 bases spanning the gap. The CDR3 spans 15 residues. The germline V gene has CDR1 LNHDA and CDR2 SQIVND (reference sequence).

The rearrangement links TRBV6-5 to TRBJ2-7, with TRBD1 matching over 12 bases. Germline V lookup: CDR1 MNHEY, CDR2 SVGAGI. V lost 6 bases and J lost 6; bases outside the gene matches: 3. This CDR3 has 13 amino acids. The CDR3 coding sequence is TGTGCCAGCAGGGGGACAGGGGGCGCCGAGCAGTACTTC. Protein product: CASRGTGGAEQYF.

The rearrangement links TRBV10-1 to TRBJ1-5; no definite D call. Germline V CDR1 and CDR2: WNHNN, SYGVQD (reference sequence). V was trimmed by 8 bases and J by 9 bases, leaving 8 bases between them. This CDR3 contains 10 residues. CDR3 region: CASPFGPQHF. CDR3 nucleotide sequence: TGCGCCAGCCCATTCGGGCCCCAGCATTTT.

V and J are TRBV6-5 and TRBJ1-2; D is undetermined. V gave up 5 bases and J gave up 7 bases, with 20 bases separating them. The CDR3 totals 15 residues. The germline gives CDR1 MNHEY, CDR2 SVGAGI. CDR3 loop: CASSLYGLAVSGYTF. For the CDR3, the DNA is TGTGCCAGCAGTCTGTACGGCCTGGCGGTTTCTGGCTACACCTTC.

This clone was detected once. Here the CDR3 DNA reads TGTGCCTGGAGCGACACCTTCTACGAGCAGTACTTC. Protein: CAWSDTFYEQYF. This rearrangement joins TRBV30 to TRBJ2-7; D is undetermined. Trimming left V 3 bases short and J 3 bases short, with 9 bases between. The CDR3 has 12 residues. Germline CDR1 is GTSNPN and CDR2 is SVGIG (reference sequence).

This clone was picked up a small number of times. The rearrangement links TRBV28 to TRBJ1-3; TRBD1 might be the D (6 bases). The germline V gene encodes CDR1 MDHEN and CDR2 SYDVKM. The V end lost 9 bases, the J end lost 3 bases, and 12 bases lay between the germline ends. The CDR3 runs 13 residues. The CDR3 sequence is CASRQVLGNTIYF. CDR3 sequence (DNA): TGTGCCAGTAGACAGGTCCTTGGAAACACCATATATTTT.

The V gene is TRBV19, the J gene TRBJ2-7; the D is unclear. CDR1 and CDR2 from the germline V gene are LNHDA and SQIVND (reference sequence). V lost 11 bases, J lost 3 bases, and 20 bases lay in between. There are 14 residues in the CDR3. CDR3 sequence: CAVAEASVLYEQYF. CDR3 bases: TGTGCCGTTGCTGAGGCATCGGTCCTCTACGAGCAGTACTTC.